This T cell receptor beta chain appears in the sequencing data of a study of CD8 T cells in Susac syndrome. Study-level points and caveats: As acknowledged by the study, its TCR sequencing and HLA analysis included a relatively small number of individuals.

The CD8+ and CD4+ T cells were isolated magnetically using a negative isolation approach, whereas the TEMRA cells were enriched by FACS. J was trimmed by 0 bases and V by 4 bases; bases with no gene match: 7. The CDR3 runs 16 residues. CDR1 and CDR2 from the germline V gene are MNHEY and SVGAGI. As regards this clonotype: Its antigen remains unknown.

Reverse transcription used about 0.45 to 1 ug RNA and random hexamers. TCRdb passed the immunoSEQ multiplex PCR reads through MiXCR, listing each CDR3 protein once. The table shows approximately 190,000 distinct CDR3 sequences, with over 75% occurring only once. The specimen sequenced was CD4+ T cells from PBMCs. This sequence joins TRBV6-5 and TRBJ2-7, with 9 bases lining up with TRBD2. This clonotype was obtained from a human donor with Susac syndrome. This chain's CDR3 is CASSSLAGKSSYEQYF. DNA for the CDR3: TGTGCCAGCAGTTCGCTAGCGGGGAAGTCCTCCTACGAGCAGTACTTC.